This TCR beta chain was retrieved from a study of blood T cell repertoires in COVID-19. About the research overall: Samples of COVID-19 (acute and convalescent) were obtained from the United States, Italy and Spain. T cells, B-cell-depleted T cells, or PBMCs supplied cDNA or gDNA.

The CDR3 contains 16 residues. This clone was recorded a few times. Original methodology: Amplification from reference gene primers served as the basis for estimated nucleated cell counts. The assay was immunoSEQ multiplex PCR, and TCRdb's table has in-frame clones only and misses some. The V and J calls and clone size come from that table; D and trimming were worked out from the DNA. The table includes some 73,000 clones, about four fifths detected once. Material for sequencing was peripheral blood. This TCR came from a human donor in a cohort sampled during active COVID-19. The gene calls are TRBV21-1 and TRBJ2-7; the listed D gene, TRBD1, was not tested against the DNA. TRBV21-1 is a pseudogene segment. In nucleotides, the CDR3 is TGTGCCAGCACCCAAGTGCCAGGTAGAGCCTCCTACGAGCAGTACTTC. Translation gives CASTQVPGRASYEQYF.